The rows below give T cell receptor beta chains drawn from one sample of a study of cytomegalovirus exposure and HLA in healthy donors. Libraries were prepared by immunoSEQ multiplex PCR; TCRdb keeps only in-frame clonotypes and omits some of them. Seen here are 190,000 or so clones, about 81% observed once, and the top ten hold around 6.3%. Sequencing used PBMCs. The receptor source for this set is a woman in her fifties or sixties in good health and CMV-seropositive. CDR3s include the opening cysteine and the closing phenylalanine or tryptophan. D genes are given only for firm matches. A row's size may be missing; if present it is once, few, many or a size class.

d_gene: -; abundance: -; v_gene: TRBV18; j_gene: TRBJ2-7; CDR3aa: CASSPPAGDPYEQYF; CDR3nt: TGTGCCAGCTCACCACCAGCAGGGGACCCTTACGAGCAGTACTTC
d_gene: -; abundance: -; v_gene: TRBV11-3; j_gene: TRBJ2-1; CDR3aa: CASSPGEVGDEQFF; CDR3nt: TGTGCCAGCAGCCCGGGGGAGGTAGGGGATGAGCAGTTCTTC
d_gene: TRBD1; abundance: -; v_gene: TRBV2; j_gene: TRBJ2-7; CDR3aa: CASRDRGSSYEQYF; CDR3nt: TGTGCCAGCAGGGACAGGGGGAGCTCCTACGAGCAGTACTTC
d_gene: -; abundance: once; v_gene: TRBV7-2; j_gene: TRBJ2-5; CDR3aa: CASSFRTQETQYF; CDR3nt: TGTGCCAGCAGCTTTCGGACACAAGAGACCCAGTACTTC
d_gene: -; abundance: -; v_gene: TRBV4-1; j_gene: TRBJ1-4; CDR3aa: CASSQGAASREKLFF; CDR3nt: TGCGCCAGCAGCCAAGGGGCCGCGTCGAGAGAAAAACTGTTTTTT
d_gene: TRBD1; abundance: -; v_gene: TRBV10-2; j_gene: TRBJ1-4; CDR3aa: CASSESDRRNEKLFF; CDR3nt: TGCGCCAGCAGTGAGTCGGACAGGAGAAATGAAAAACTGTTTTTT
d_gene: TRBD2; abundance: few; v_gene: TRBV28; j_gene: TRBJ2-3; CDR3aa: CASSLTDPGLVSDTQYF; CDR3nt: TGTGCCAGCAGTTTAACGGACCCGGGACTAGTATCAGATACGCAGTATTTT
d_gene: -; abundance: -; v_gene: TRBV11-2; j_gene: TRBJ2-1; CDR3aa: CASSSQFSYNEQFF; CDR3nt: TGTGCCAGCAGCTCTCAGTTTTCCTACAATGAGCAGTTCTTC
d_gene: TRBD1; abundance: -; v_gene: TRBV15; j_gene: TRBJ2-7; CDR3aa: CATSRGDRGVEEQYF; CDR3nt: TGTGCCACCAGCAGAGGTGACAGGGGGGTTGAAGAGCAGTACTTC
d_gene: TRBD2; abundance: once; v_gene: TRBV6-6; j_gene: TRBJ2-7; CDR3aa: CASRTGGNEQYF; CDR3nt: TGTGCCAGCAGGACCGGGGGGAACGAGCAGTACTTC
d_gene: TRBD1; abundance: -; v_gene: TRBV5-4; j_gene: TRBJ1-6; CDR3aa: CASSLNRGSSPLHF; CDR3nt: TGTGCCAGCAGCTTGAACAGGGGTAGTTCACCCCTCCACTTT
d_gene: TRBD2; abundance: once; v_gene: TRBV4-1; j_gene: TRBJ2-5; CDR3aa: CASSQGAASGQETQYF; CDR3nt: TGCGCCAGCAGCCAAGGCGCGGCTAGCGGGCAAGAGACCCAGTACTTC
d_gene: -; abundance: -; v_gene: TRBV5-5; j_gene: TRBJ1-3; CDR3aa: CASSSGGGNTIYF; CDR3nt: TGTGCCAGCAGCTCCGGGGGGGGAAACACCATATATTTT
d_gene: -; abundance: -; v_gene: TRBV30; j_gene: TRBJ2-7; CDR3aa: CAWSVPAGAESYEQYF; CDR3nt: TGTGCCTGGAGTGTACCAGCTGGAGCCGAGTCCTACGAGCAGTACTTC
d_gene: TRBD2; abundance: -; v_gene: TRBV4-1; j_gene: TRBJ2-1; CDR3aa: CASSQWHSWLAGGNEQFF; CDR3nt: TGCGCCAGCAGCCAATGGCACTCTTGGCTAGCGGGAGGTAATGAGCAGTTCTTC
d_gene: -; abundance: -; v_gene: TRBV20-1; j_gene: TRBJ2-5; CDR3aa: CSAKLATQYF; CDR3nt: TGCAGTGCTAAACTCGCGACCCAGTACTTC
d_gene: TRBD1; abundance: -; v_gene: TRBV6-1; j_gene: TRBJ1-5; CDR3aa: CASSGNRGGQPQHF; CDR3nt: TGTGCCAGCAGTGGTAACAGGGGAGGACAGCCCCAGCATTTT
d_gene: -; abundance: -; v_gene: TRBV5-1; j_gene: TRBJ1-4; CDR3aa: CASSPWTIGATTNEKLFF; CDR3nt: TGCGCCAGCAGCCCATGGACAATTGGAGCTACAACTAATGAAAAACTGTTTTTT
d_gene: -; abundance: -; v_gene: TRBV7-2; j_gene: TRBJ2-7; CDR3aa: CASSSESIGEQYF; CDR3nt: TGTGCCAGCAGCTCCGAGAGCATCGGCGAGCAGTACTTC
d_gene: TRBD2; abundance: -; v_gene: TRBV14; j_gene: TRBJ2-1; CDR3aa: CASKWAGGNEQFF; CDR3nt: TGTGCCAGCAAGTGGGCCGGGGGGAATGAGCAGTTCTTC
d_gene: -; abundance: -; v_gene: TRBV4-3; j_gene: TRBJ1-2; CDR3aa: CASSQEFGVDYGYTF; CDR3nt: TGCGCCAGCAGCCAAGAGTTCGGGGTAGACTATGGCTACACCTTC
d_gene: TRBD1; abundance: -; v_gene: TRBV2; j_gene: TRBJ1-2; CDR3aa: CASSVTGVGYGYTF; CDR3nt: TGTGCCAGCAGTGTAACAGGGGTCGGCTATGGCTACACCTTC
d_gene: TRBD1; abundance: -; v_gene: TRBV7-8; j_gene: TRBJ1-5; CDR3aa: CASSAGQGTQPQHF; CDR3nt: TGTGCCAGCAGCGCCGGACAGGGGACCCAGCCCCAGCATTTT
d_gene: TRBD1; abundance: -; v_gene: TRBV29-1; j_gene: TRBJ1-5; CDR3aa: CSVARAGGEPQHF; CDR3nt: TGCAGCGTCGCCCGGGCAGGGGGCGAGCCCCAGCATTTT
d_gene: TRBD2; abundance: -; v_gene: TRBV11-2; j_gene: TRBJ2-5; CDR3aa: CASSLAGGLETQYF; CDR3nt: TGTGCCAGCAGCTTAGCGGGGGGGCTGGAGACCCAGTACTTC
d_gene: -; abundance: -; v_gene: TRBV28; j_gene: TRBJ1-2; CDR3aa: CASSPPPAGIRLVYGYTF; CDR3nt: TGTGCCAGCAGCCCCCCTCCGGCGGGTATACGGCTGGTCTATGGCTACACCTTC
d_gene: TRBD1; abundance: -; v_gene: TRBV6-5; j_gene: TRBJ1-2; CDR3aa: CASSHSGTGGGYTF; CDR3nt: TGTGCCAGCAGTCACTCGGGGACAGGGGGAGGCTACACCTTC
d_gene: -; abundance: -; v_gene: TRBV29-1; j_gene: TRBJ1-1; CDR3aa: CSVEGRLGSEAFF; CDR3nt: TGCAGCGTTGAAGGTCGTCTCGGGAGTGAGGCTTTCTTT
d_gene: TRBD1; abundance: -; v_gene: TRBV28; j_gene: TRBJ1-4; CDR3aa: CASSPGSTGGIGEKLFF; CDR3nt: TGTGCCAGCAGCCCAGGGAGTACAGGGGGCATTGGCGAAAAACTGTTTTTT
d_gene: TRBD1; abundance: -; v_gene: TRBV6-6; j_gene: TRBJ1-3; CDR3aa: CASSPTGSFTIYF; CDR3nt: TGTGCCAGCAGTCCGACAGGGTCTTTCACCATATATTTT
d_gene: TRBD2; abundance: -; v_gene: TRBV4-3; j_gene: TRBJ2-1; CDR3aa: CASSHGLDGTYEQFF; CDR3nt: TGCGCCAGCAGCCACGGACTAGATGGGACCTATGAGCAGTTCTTC
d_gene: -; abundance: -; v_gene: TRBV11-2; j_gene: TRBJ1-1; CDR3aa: CASSPGLANTEAFF; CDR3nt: TGTGCCAGCAGCCCGGGACTGGCAAACACTGAAGCTTTCTTT
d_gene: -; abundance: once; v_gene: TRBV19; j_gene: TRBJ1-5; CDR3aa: CASDRTYSNQPQHF; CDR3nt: TGTGCCAGTGACAGGACCTACTCCAATCAGCCCCAGCATTTT
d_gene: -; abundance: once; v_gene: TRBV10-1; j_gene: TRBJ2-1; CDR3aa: CASSESLGGMYNEQFF; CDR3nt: TGCGCCAGCAGTGAGTCGCTCGGGGGAATGTACAATGAGCAGTTCTTC
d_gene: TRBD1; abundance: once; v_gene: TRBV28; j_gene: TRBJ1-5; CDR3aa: CASSWGTGEAQPQHF; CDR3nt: TGTGCCAGCAGTTGGGGGACAGGGGAGGCTCAGCCCCAGCATTTT
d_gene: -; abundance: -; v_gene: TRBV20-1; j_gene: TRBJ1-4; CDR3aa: CSARFEEKLFF; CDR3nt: TGCAGTGCTAGGTTCGAGGAAAAACTGTTTTTT